What follows is one TCR beta chain and its context. This sample is part of a study of T cells in localized non-small cell lung cancer. Clones were sequenced by immunoSEQ multiplex PCR, and TCRdb holds only the in-frame ones, with some missing. Found here are roughly 20,000 clones, about 81% of them singletons; the top ten hold 2% to 3%. The TCR comes from a man aged 40 to 70 with stage I lung adenocarcinoma. The source material was peripheral blood, sampled before any cancer treatment.

The CDR3: CASSYRGREGGYTF. In DNA, the CDR3 is TGTGCCAGCAGTTACCGGGGAAGGGAGGGTGGCTACACCTTC. The chain combines TRBV6-5 with TRBJ1-2; D is uncertain. The CDR3 totals 14 residues. V was trimmed by 2 bases and J by 7 bases, leaving 14 bases between them. Germline CDR1 is MNHEY and CDR2 is SVGAGI.